This T cell receptor (beta chain) was obtained from a study of blood T cell repertoires in COVID-19. Looking at the study overall: Donors in the United States, Italy and Spain gave samples during acute or convalescent COVID-19.

Repertoires were generated with immunoSEQ multiplex PCR, while TCRdb's copy carries only in-frame clones and drops some. The table has some 110,000 clones, around 83% seen once. The V gene lost 4 bases and the J gene lost 1 base, with 14 bases spanning the gap. The CDR3 has 16 amino acids. The germline CDR1 and CDR2 sequences are LGHDT and YNNKEL (reference sequence). The sample comprised peripheral blood. The chain joins TRBV3-1 (or the pseudogene TRBV3-2) to TRBJ1-3, with D tentatively TRBD1 (5 bases). The receptor comes from a man aged 65-85 years with acute or convalescent COVID-19. The CDR3 DNA follows: TGTGCCAGCAGCCCCAGGGAAGGGCTTTCTGGAAACACCATATATTTT. It translates to CASSPREGLSGNTIYF.